A selection of T cell receptor beta chains follows, all from one sample in a study of blood T cells in healthy people across ages. One entry per CDR3 protein, called by TCRdb with MiXCR from the 5' RACE reads. The sample contains 1.5 million to 2 million distinct CDR3 sequences, 28% of which appear only once. Sequencing was performed on blood. The source of these receptors is a woman aged 30 to 39 in good health. Both conserved end residues are part of each CDR3. The D gene is left open where the match is weak. Clone sizes are given selectively: once, few, many, or a class where the clone is expanded.

d_call: .; v_call: TRBV5-6; clone_size: .; j_call: TRBJ1-3; cdr3_aa: CASSWVGAGNTIYF; cdr3_nt: TGTGCCAGCAGCTGGGTTGGGGCTGGAAACACCATATATTTT
d_call: .; v_call: TRBV15; clone_size: many; j_call: TRBJ2-3; cdr3_aa: CATSRVVLAADTQYF; cdr3_nt: TGTGCCACCAGCAGAGTAGTGTTAGCAGCGGATACGCAGTATTTT
d_call: .; v_call: TRBV6-2/TRBV6-3; clone_size: few; j_call: TRBJ2-7; cdr3_aa: CASSFLSRLSYEQYF; cdr3_nt: TGTGCCAGTAGCTTTCTTTCGCGCCTCTCCTACGAGCAGTACTTC
d_call: TRBD1; v_call: TRBV20-1; clone_size: .; j_call: TRBJ1-5; cdr3_aa: CSASPRGPSQPQHF; cdr3_nt: TGCAGTGCTAGCCCCAGGGGGCCCAGTCAGCCCCAGCATTTT
d_call: .; v_call: TRBV28; clone_size: few; j_call: TRBJ2-1; cdr3_aa: CASTQEGGNNEQFF; cdr3_nt: TGTGCCAGCACCCAGGAGGGGGGAAATAATGAGCAGTTCTTC
d_call: .; v_call: TRBV7-9; clone_size: few; j_call: TRBJ1-5; cdr3_aa: CASSYDTQPQHF; cdr3_nt: TGTGCCAGCAGCTACGATACTCAGCCCCAGCATTTT
d_call: .; v_call: TRBV12-3/TRBV12-4; clone_size: few; j_call: TRBJ1-4; cdr3_aa: CASSFRGAGEKLFF; cdr3_nt: TGTGCCAGCAGTTTTAGGGGGGCTGGGGAAAAACTGTTTTTT
d_call: .; v_call: TRBV13; clone_size: .; j_call: TRBJ1-1; cdr3_aa: CASSPSSRQNTEAFF; cdr3_nt: TGTGCCAGCAGCCCTAGCTCCAGGCAAAACACTGAAGCTTTCTTT
d_call: .; v_call: TRBV20-1; clone_size: few; j_call: TRBJ2-4; cdr3_aa: CSARDGVEGNIQYF; cdr3_nt: TGCAGTGCTAGAGATGGCGTCGAAGGGAACATTCAGTACTTC
d_call: .; v_call: TRBV9; clone_size: .; j_call: TRBJ2-1; cdr3_aa: CASSPRGQGCYEQFF; cdr3_nt: TGTGCCAGCAGCCCCCGCGGGCAGGGGTGTTACGAGCAGTTCTTC
d_call: .; v_call: TRBV7-9; clone_size: many; j_call: TRBJ1-2; cdr3_aa: CASSLANSYGYTF; cdr3_nt: TGTGCCAGCAGCTTAGCCAACAGCTATGGCTACACCTTC
d_call: .; v_call: TRBV7-9; clone_size: .; j_call: TRBJ2-3; cdr3_aa: CASSSRLVLADTQYF; cdr3_nt: TGTGCCAGCAGCTCCAGACTAGTTCTGGCAGATACGCAGTATTTT
d_call: .; v_call: TRBV10-3; clone_size: many; j_call: TRBJ2-6; cdr3_aa: CAIRPSSGANVLTF; cdr3_nt: TGTGCCATCCGACCTAGCTCTGGGGCCAACGTCCTGACTTTC
d_call: TRBD2; v_call: TRBV11-3; clone_size: .; j_call: TRBJ2-3; cdr3_aa: CASSSGLGEGTQYF; cdr3_nt: TGTGCCAGCAGCTCGGGACTAGGTGAGGGGACGCAGTATTTT
d_call: .; v_call: TRBV11-2; clone_size: .; j_call: TRBJ2-1; cdr3_aa: CATGQRYNEQFF; cdr3_nt: TGTGCCACAGGACAGAGATACAATGAGCAGTTCTTC
d_call: .; v_call: TRBV6-5; clone_size: few; j_call: TRBJ1-1; cdr3_aa: CASSYAWGLMNTEAFF; cdr3_nt: TGTGCCAGCAGTTACGCGTGGGGGCTGATGAACACTGAAGCTTTCTTT
d_call: .; v_call: TRBV7-6; clone_size: .; j_call: TRBJ2-2; cdr3_aa: CASSLSSAANTGELFF; cdr3_nt: TGTGCCAGCAGCTTATCATCCGCCGCGAACACCGGGGAGCTGTTTTTT
d_call: .; v_call: TRBV11-2; clone_size: .; j_call: TRBJ2-7; cdr3_aa: CASSPPQGLGYEQYF; cdr3_nt: TGTGCCAGCAGCCCCCCCCAGGGACTGGGCTACGAGCAGTACTTC
d_call: .; v_call: TRBV9; clone_size: .; j_call: TRBJ1-2; cdr3_aa: CASSHDPLQGGYTF; cdr3_nt: TGTGCCAGCAGCCACGACCCACTCCAGGGCGGCTACACCTTC
d_call: .; v_call: TRBV5-1; clone_size: .; j_call: TRBJ2-3; cdr3_aa: CASSEGNRDTQYF; cdr3_nt: TGCGCCAGCAGTGAGGGGAATAGAGATACGCAGTATTTT
d_call: .; v_call: TRBV5-1; clone_size: .; j_call: TRBJ2-3; cdr3_aa: CASKELTPDTQYF; cdr3_nt: TGCGCCAGCAAAGAACTCACCCCTGATACGCAGTATTTT
d_call: TRBD2; v_call: TRBV15; clone_size: .; j_call: TRBJ2-3; cdr3_aa: CATSRVGGSGGSVAGTRYF; cdr3_nt: TGTGCCACCAGCAGAGTCGGTGGGAGCGGGGGCTCCGTTGCGGGTACGCGGTATTTT
d_call: .; v_call: TRBV29-1; clone_size: many; j_call: TRBJ2-1; cdr3_aa: CSGAYNEQFF; cdr3_nt: TGCAGCGGGGCCTACAATGAGCAGTTCTTC
d_call: .; v_call: TRBV29-1; clone_size: many; j_call: TRBJ1-1; cdr3_aa: CSVDAIMNTEAFF; cdr3_nt: TGCAGCGTTGATGCTATCATGAACACTGAAGCTTTCTTT
d_call: .; v_call: TRBV20-1; clone_size: few; j_call: TRBJ1-6; cdr3_aa: CSAAGGGARFYNSPLHF; cdr3_nt: TGCAGTGCTGCAGGAGGGGGGGCGAGGTTCTATAATTCACCCCTCCACTTT
d_call: .; v_call: TRBV12-3/TRBV12-4; clone_size: many; j_call: TRBJ2-5; cdr3_aa: CASSIQGSGRETQYF; cdr3_nt: TGTGCCAGCAGCATACAGGGAAGTGGAAGAGAGACCCAGTACTTC
d_call: .; v_call: TRBV12-3/TRBV12-4; clone_size: few; j_call: TRBJ1-1; cdr3_aa: CASSSLSGYTEAFF; cdr3_nt: TGTGCCAGCAGTTCTCTCTCGGGGTACACTGAAGCTTTCTTT
d_call: .; v_call: TRBV19; clone_size: .; j_call: TRBJ2-7; cdr3_aa: CASSQIGQSYEQYF; cdr3_nt: TGTGCCAGTAGTCAGATCGGGCAGTCCTACGAGCAGTACTTC
d_call: .; v_call: TRBV6-1; clone_size: few; j_call: TRBJ1-1; cdr3_aa: CASSVGHVISNTEAFF; cdr3_nt: TGTGCCAGCAGTGTCGGGCATGTTATCTCGAACACTGAAGCTTTCTTT
d_call: .; v_call: TRBV3-1; clone_size: many; j_call: TRBJ2-7; cdr3_aa: CATRAGSYEQYF; cdr3_nt: TGTGCCACCCGGGCGGGTTCCTACGAGCAGTACTTC
d_call: .; v_call: TRBV29-1; clone_size: few; j_call: TRBJ1-2; cdr3_aa: CSGGVGDYGYTF; cdr3_nt: TGCAGCGGGGGGGTAGGGGACTATGGCTACACCTTC
d_call: TRBD2; v_call: TRBV15; clone_size: many; j_call: TRBJ2-7; cdr3_aa: CATSTGTSGGKAEQYF; cdr3_nt: TGTGCCACCAGCACTGGGACTAGCGGGGGCAAGGCCGAGCAGTACTTC
d_call: TRBD1; v_call: TRBV7-2; clone_size: many; j_call: TRBJ1-2; cdr3_aa: CASSPPRQGGYTF; cdr3_nt: TGTGCCAGCAGCCCTCCCCGACAGGGTGGCTACACCTTC
d_call: .; v_call: TRBV20-1; clone_size: .; j_call: TRBJ2-3; cdr3_aa: CSARPGLLKNTQYF; cdr3_nt: TGCAGTGCTAGACCTGGACTATTAAAAAATACGCAGTATTTT
d_call: .; v_call: TRBV28; clone_size: many; j_call: TRBJ2-1; cdr3_aa: CASSSPAGTYNEQFF; cdr3_nt: TGTGCCAGCAGCTCCCCGGCGGGAACCTACAATGAGCAGTTCTTC
d_call: .; v_call: TRBV21-1; clone_size: .; j_call: TRBJ1-5; cdr3_aa: CASSKGGRGLINQPQHF; cdr3_nt: TGTGCCAGCAGCAAAGGGGGACGGGGGCTAATCAATCAGCCCCAGCATTTT
d_call: .; v_call: TRBV7-9; clone_size: .; j_call: TRBJ2-5; cdr3_aa: CASSVLGGQETQYF; cdr3_nt: TGTGCCAGCAGCGTCCTAGGGGGACAAGAGACCCAGTACTTC
d_call: .; v_call: TRBV7-8; clone_size: many; j_call: TRBJ2-7; cdr3_aa: CASSLAVVSYEQYF; cdr3_nt: TGTGCCAGCAGCTTAGCAGTAGTCTCCTACGAGCAGTACTTC
d_call: .; v_call: TRBV12-3/TRBV12-4; clone_size: .; j_call: TRBJ1-6; cdr3_aa: CASSPRDSKSPNSPLHF; cdr3_nt: TGTGCCAGCAGTCCCCGGGACTCAAAGTCCCCAAATTCACCCCTCCACTTT
d_call: .; v_call: TRBV10-3; clone_size: many; j_call: TRBJ2-5; cdr3_aa: CAISETQVIQETQYF; cdr3_nt: TGTGCCATCAGTGAAACACAGGTAATTCAAGAGACCCAGTACTTC
d_call: .; v_call: TRBV5-5; clone_size: .; j_call: TRBJ1-2; cdr3_aa: CASSFRTEYGYTF; cdr3_nt: TGTGCCAGCAGCTTCCGGACAGAGTATGGCTACACCTTC
d_call: TRBD2; v_call: TRBV20-1; clone_size: few; j_call: TRBJ2-3; cdr3_aa: CSAPRPRLAGRVDTQYF; cdr3_nt: TGCAGTGCTCCCAGGCCCCGACTAGCGGGGCGGGTAGATACGCAGTATTTT
d_call: .; v_call: TRBV7-9; clone_size: .; j_call: TRBJ1-5; cdr3_aa: CASSGAGTGEYSNQPQHF; cdr3_nt: TGTGCCAGCAGCGGAGCCGGGACGGGGGAGTATAGCAATCAGCCCCAGCATTTT
d_call: TRBD2; v_call: TRBV4-1; clone_size: few; j_call: TRBJ2-5; cdr3_aa: CASSQQSGGQETQYF; cdr3_nt: TGCGCCAGCAGCCAACAAAGCGGGGGGCAGGAGACCCAGTACTTC
d_call: .; v_call: TRBV11-2; clone_size: .; j_call: TRBJ2-4; cdr3_aa: CASSKPDRTQYF; cdr3_nt: TGTGCCAGCAGCAAACCAGACAGGACACAGTACTTC
d_call: TRBD2; v_call: TRBV6-2/TRBV6-3; clone_size: .; j_call: TRBJ2-7; cdr3_aa: CARAVSGSIYEQYF; cdr3_nt: TGTGCCAGAGCTGTAAGCGGGAGTATCTACGAGCAGTACTTC
d_call: .; v_call: TRBV5-1; clone_size: many; j_call: TRBJ2-1; cdr3_aa: CATRDTGSYNEQFF; cdr3_nt: TGCGCCACAAGGGACACCGGCTCCTACAATGAGCAGTTCTTC
d_call: TRBD2; v_call: TRBV5-1; clone_size: .; j_call: TRBJ2-7; cdr3_aa: CASSLEQAGSYEQYF; cdr3_nt: TGCGCCAGCAGCTTGGAGCAAGCGGGGAGCTACGAGCAGTACTTC
d_call: TRBD2; v_call: TRBV7-2; clone_size: .; j_call: TRBJ2-1; cdr3_aa: CASSISSLAGGSYNEQFF; cdr3_nt: TGTGCCAGCAGCATATCCTCCTTAGCGGGGGGCTCCTACAATGAGCAGTTCTTC
d_call: .; v_call: TRBV5-5; clone_size: .; j_call: TRBJ1-1; cdr3_aa: CASSLPAGEAFF; cdr3_nt: TGTGCCAGCAGCTTGCCCGCAGGAGAAGCTTTCTTT
d_call: .; v_call: TRBV20-1; clone_size: .; j_call: TRBJ1-4; cdr3_aa: CSAGGDRVGEKLFF; cdr3_nt: TGCAGTGCTGGAGGAGATCGGGTCGGGGAAAAACTGTTTTTT
d_call: TRBD2; v_call: TRBV24-1; clone_size: .; j_call: TRBJ2-1; cdr3_aa: CATSDLADDNEQFF; cdr3_nt: TGTGCCACCAGTGACCTAGCGGACGACAATGAGCAGTTCTTC
d_call: .; v_call: TRBV5-1; clone_size: many; j_call: TRBJ2-7; cdr3_aa: CASSPGTGPGEQYF; cdr3_nt: TGCGCCAGCAGCCCCGGGACTGGTCCGGGGGAGCAGTACTTC
d_call: .; v_call: TRBV19; clone_size: .; j_call: TRBJ2-7; cdr3_aa: CASSIYGQGEQYF; cdr3_nt: TGTGCCAGTAGTATCTACGGACAAGGCGAGCAGTACTTC
d_call: .; v_call: TRBV12-3/TRBV12-4; clone_size: many; j_call: TRBJ1-5; cdr3_aa: CASSSGYQPQHF; cdr3_nt: TGTGCCAGCAGCTCAGGGTACCAGCCCCAGCATTTT
d_call: .; v_call: TRBV7-9; clone_size: .; j_call: TRBJ2-2; cdr3_aa: CASGPGLNTGELFF; cdr3_nt: TGTGCCAGCGGTCCGGGACTGAACACCGGGGAGCTGTTTTTT
d_call: .; v_call: TRBV5-1; clone_size: .; j_call: TRBJ1-2; cdr3_aa: CASSQGHGTPYGYTF; cdr3_nt: TGCGCCAGCAGCCAAGGACACGGGACACCCTATGGCTACACCTTC
d_call: TRBD1; v_call: TRBV18; clone_size: few; j_call: TRBJ2-5; cdr3_aa: CASSPPGQGKETQYF; cdr3_nt: TGTGCCAGCTCACCCCCGGGACAGGGTAAAGAGACCCAGTACTTC
d_call: TRBD2; v_call: TRBV5-1; clone_size: .; j_call: TRBJ2-1; cdr3_aa: CASSRLGTSGDQQFF; cdr3_nt: TGCGCCAGCAGCAGGCTCGGGACTAGCGGGGACCAGCAGTTCTTC